This T cell receptor (beta chain) comes out of a study of blood T cell repertoires in COVID-19. About the research overall: Acute-phase and convalescent COVID-19 samples originated in the United States, Italy and Spain.

At least ten counts were recorded for this clone. The same CDR3 arises from other DNA sequences in this sample as well. V was pared by 0 bases and J by 0 bases, with 11 bases between. The CDR3 extends over 16 amino acids. CDR1 and CDR2 (germline): LGHNA, YNFKEQ. Original analysis: From reference gene primer amplification, estimates of nucleated cell counts were derived. Data came from immunoSEQ multiplex PCR; TCRdb stores just in-frame clones and leaves some out. V, J and clone size reflect that table, while D and trimming were determined from the DNA. Here the sample spans under 300,000 clones, about four fifths being singletons.

The TCR was taken from a woman aged 50 to 65 who had recovered from COVID-19. The chain joins TRBV4-2 to TRBJ1-2; D is ambiguous. The sample was peripheral blood. The CDR3 DNA follows: TGTGCCAGCAGCCAAGATCGATCCGGTCCTAACTATGGCTACACCTTC. The encoded protein is CASSQDRSGPNYGYTF.